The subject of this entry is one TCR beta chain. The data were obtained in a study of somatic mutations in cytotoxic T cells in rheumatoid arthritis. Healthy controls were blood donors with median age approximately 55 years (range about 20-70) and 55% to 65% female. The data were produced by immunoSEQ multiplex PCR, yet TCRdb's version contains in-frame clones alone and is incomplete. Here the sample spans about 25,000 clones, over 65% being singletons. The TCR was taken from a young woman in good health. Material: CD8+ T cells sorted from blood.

CDR3 nucleotide sequence: TGTGCCAGCAGCGCCGGGACAGACGTTGACGACGAGCAGTACTTC. This translates into CASSAGTDVDDEQYF. V and J are TRBV7-9 and TRBJ2-7; 7 bases are shared with TRBD1. The V gene end was trimmed by 5 bases and the J gene end by 5 bases; junction bases not matched to a gene: 12. CDR1 and CDR2 (germline): SEHNR, FQNEAQ (reference sequence). The CDR3 runs 15 residues.